A selection of T cell receptor beta chains follows, all from one sample in a study of Graves' ophthalmopathy and Graves' hyperthyroidism. From the multiplex PCR reads, TCRdb called clonotypes with MiXCR, one entry per CDR3 protein. The sample has about 14,000 distinct CDR3 sequences, 50% seen once. Material: peripheral blood. These receptors were obtained from a woman aged 25 to 39 with Graves' ophthalmopathy. Each CDR3 is given with its conserved first and last residue. A D gene is named only where the DNA matches it firmly. Clone size, where shown, is once, few, many, or a class for clones that have expanded.

v_gene: TRBV20-1
j_gene: TRBJ2-7
abundance: -
d_gene: TRBD2
CDR3nt: TGCAGTGCTTCGGGACTAGCGGGCCGCTCCTACGAGCAGTACTTC
CDR3aa: CSASGLAGRSYEQYF

v_gene: TRBV14
j_gene: TRBJ2-1
abundance: -
d_gene: -
CDR3nt: TGTGCCAGCAGCCTTCTACAGGGATCCGAGCAGTTCTTC
CDR3aa: CASSLLQGSEQFF

v_gene: TRBV5-1
j_gene: TRBJ2-2
abundance: -
d_gene: -
CDR3nt: TGCGCCAGCAGCTGGCCGAAAGACACCGCGAACACCGGGGAGCTGTTTTTT
CDR3aa: CASSWPKDTANTGELFF

v_gene: TRBV7-9
j_gene: TRBJ2-7
abundance: many
d_gene: -
CDR3nt: TGTGCCAGCAGCTTCCAACACGAGCAGTACTTC
CDR3aa: CASSFQHEQYF

v_gene: TRBV12-3/TRBV12-4
j_gene: TRBJ2-1
abundance: medium-sized
d_gene: -
CDR3nt: TGTGCCAGCAGTTTCGGAGTGAATGAGCAGTTCTTC
CDR3aa: CASSFGVNEQFF

v_gene: TRBV15
j_gene: TRBJ2-7
abundance: -
d_gene: TRBD2
CDR3nt: TGTGCCACCAGCAGAGGTGTGGGAGCGGGACGGGACGACCCCTTCGAGCAGCACTTC
CDR3aa: CATSRGVGAGRDDPFEQHF

v_gene: TRBV30
j_gene: TRBJ2-7
abundance: -
d_gene: -
CDR3nt: TGTGCCTGGAAGCGAGTCCTCGGCAAGCAGTACTTC
CDR3aa: CAWKRVLGKQYF

v_gene: TRBV7-8
j_gene: TRBJ2-3
abundance: few
d_gene: TRBD1
CDR3nt: TGTGCCAGCACCTACAGACAGGGATGGGGCACAGATACGCAGTATTTT
CDR3aa: CASTYRQGWGTDTQYF

v_gene: TRBV4-1
j_gene: TRBJ2-7
abundance: -
d_gene: TRBD1
CDR3nt: TGCGCCAGCAGCCAAGGACAGGACAGGGACCCGCCCTACGAGCAGTACTTC
CDR3aa: CASSQGQDRDPPYEQYF

v_gene: TRBV5-1
j_gene: TRBJ1-3
abundance: -
d_gene: -
CDR3nt: TGCGCCAGCAGCTTGGAAGTGCCTGGAAACACCATATATTTT
CDR3aa: CASSLEVPGNTIYF

v_gene: TRBV10-3
j_gene: TRBJ2-7
abundance: -
d_gene: -
CDR3nt: TGTGCCAGCAGTTACCGCCACGGATACTACGAGCAGTACTTC
CDR3aa: CASSYRHGYYEQYF

v_gene: TRBV10-1
j_gene: TRBJ2-2
abundance: medium-sized
d_gene: TRBD2
CDR3nt: TGCGCCAGCAGTGAAATGGCTAGCGGGAGTTCCGGGGAGCTGTTTTTT
CDR3aa: CASSEMASGSSGELFF

v_gene: TRBV6-5
j_gene: TRBJ1-5
abundance: -
d_gene: -
CDR3nt: TGTGCCAGCAGCTGGGACACCAATCAGCCCCAGCATTTT
CDR3aa: CASSWDTNQPQHF

v_gene: TRBV7-2
j_gene: TRBJ1-2
abundance: -
d_gene: -
CDR3nt: TGTGCCAGCAGCTTAGAGGCTACTAACTATGGCTACACCTTC
CDR3aa: CASSLEATNYGYTF

v_gene: TRBV6-1
j_gene: TRBJ2-5
abundance: -
d_gene: -
CDR3nt: -
CDR3aa: CASSEGSAGEKLFFGSGTQYF

v_gene: TRBV20-1
j_gene: TRBJ2-7
abundance: -
d_gene: TRBD2
CDR3nt: TGCAGTGCTAGACGGCTAGCGGGCACCCTCTACGAGCAGTACTTC
CDR3aa: CSARRLAGTLYEQYF

v_gene: TRBV7-8
j_gene: TRBJ2-7
abundance: -
d_gene: TRBD2
CDR3nt: TGTGCCAGCAGCCTAGCGGGAGGGCCCGACGAGCAGTACTTC
CDR3aa: CASSLAGGPDEQYF

v_gene: TRBV28
j_gene: TRBJ1-4
abundance: -
d_gene: -
CDR3nt: TGTGCCAGCAGTTCTACCGGGACACATGAAAAACTGTTTTTT
CDR3aa: CASSSTGTHEKLFF

v_gene: TRBV10-2
j_gene: TRBJ1-5
abundance: -
d_gene: -
CDR3nt: TGCGCCAGCAGAGAAGACGATACGAGCAATCAGCCCCAGCATTTT
CDR3aa: CASREDDTSNQPQHF

v_gene: TRBV5-1
j_gene: TRBJ2-5
abundance: few
d_gene: TRBD2
CDR3nt: TGCGCCAGCAGCTCAAGGGGGCGGGAGGGCCGAGAGACCCAGTACTTC
CDR3aa: CASSSRGREGRETQYF

v_gene: TRBV7-8
j_gene: TRBJ2-1
abundance: -
d_gene: TRBD2
CDR3nt: TGTGCCAGCAGCCCGGCCACTAGCGGGTTTTATGGGATGTTCTTC
CDR3aa: CASSPATSGFYGMFF

v_gene: TRBV19
j_gene: TRBJ1-1
abundance: -
d_gene: -
CDR3nt: TGTGCCAGTAGTACAAGACAGGAGCTCACTGAAGCTTTCTTT
CDR3aa: CASSTRQELTEAFF